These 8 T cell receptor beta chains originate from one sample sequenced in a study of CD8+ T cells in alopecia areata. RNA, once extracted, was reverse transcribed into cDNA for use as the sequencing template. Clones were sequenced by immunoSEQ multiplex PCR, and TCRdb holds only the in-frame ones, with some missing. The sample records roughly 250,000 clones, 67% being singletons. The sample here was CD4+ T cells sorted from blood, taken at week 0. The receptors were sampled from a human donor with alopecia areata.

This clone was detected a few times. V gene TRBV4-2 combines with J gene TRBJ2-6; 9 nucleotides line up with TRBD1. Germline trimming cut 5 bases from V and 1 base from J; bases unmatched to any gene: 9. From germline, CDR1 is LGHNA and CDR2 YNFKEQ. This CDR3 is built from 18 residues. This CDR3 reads CASSTRDRDDSGANVLTF. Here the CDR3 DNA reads TGTGCCAGCAGCACCCGGGACAGGGATGATTCTGGGGCCAACGTCCTGACTTTC.

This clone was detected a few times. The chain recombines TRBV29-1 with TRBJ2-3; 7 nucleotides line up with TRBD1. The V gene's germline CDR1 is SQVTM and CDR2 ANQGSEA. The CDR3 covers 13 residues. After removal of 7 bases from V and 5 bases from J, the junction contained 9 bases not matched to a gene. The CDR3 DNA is TGCAGCGAATCGACAGGGTCGGGAGATACGCAGTATTTT. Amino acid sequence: CSESTGSGDTQYF.

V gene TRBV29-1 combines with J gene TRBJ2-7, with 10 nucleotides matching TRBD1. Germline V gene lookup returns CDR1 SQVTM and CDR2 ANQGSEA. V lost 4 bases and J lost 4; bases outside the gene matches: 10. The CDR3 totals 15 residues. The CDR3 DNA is TGCAGCGTTGCCCCTGGGGGACAGGGGTTTTACGAGCAGTACTTC. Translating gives CSVAPGGQGFYEQYF.

CDR3 DNA: TGCGCCAGCGCTCACGTCCGTAATGAAAAACTGTTTTTT. Translation: CASAHVRNEKLFF. This chain uses TRBV4-1 with TRBJ1-4, with D hard to call. CDR1 and CDR2 from the germline V gene are MGHRA and YSYEKL. This CDR3 contains 13 residues. Trimming pared 8 bases from V and 4 bases from J, leaving 11 bases between.

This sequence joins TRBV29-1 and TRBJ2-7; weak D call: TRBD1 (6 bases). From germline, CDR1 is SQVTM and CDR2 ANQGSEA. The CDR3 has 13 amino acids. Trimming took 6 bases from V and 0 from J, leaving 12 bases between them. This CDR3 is CSVGDTLSYEQYF. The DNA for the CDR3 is TGCAGCGTGGGGGACACCCTCTCCTACGAGCAGTACTTC.

The CDR3 DNA reads TGTGCCAGCGGGTGGAATGAGCAGTTCTTC. Translated: CASGWNEQFF. The V gene is TRBV25-1, the J gene TRBJ2-1; D remains ambiguous. The CDR3 loop spans 10 amino acids. Germline lookup yields CDR1 MGHDK and CDR2 SYGVNS. The germline V and J ends were trimmed by 8 bases and 7 bases, with 6 bases remaining between them.

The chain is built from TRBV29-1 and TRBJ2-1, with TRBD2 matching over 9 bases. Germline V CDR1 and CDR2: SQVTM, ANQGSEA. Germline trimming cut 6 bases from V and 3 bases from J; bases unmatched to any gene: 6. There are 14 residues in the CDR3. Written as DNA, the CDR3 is TGCAGCGTCGTTAGCGGGGGAGACTACAATGAGCAGTTCTTC. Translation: CSVVSGGDYNEQFF.

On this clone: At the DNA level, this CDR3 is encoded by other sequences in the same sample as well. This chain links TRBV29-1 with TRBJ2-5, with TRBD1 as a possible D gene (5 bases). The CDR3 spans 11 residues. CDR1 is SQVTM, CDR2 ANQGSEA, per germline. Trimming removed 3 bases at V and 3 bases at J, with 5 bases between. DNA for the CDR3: TGCAGCGTTGACAGGGAAGAGACCCAGTACTTC. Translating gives CSVDREETQYF.